Listed here are 10 T cell receptor beta chains from one sample, sequenced in a study of cytomegalovirus exposure and HLA in healthy donors. 13 Jbeta primers and 60 Vbeta primers were used for the PCR. Using immunoSEQ multiplex PCR, the repertoire was profiled, and TCRdb retains in-frame clones only, with some absent. The table lists 100,000 to 150,000 clones, roughly 83% of them singletons, with about 20% in the top ten. Sequenced material: PBMCs. The receptors here all came from a man aged 18 to 29 in good health and CMV-seropositive.

The count of this clone is one. The rearrangement joins TRBV6-5 to TRBJ1-2, with no clear D. This CDR3 has 15 amino acids. Germline V lookup: CDR1 MNHEY, CDR2 SVGAGI. Trimming left V 4 bases short and J 4 bases short, with 16 bases between. CDR3 DNA: TGTGCCAGCAGTTTGCGGCCAGACTACCCCTATGGCTACACCTTC. Its translation: CASSLRPDYPYGYTF.

This sequence joins TRBV6-6 and TRBJ2-1; 10 bases match TRBD2. The germline V gene encodes CDR1 MNHNY and CDR2 SVGAGI (reference sequence). This CDR3 comprises 16 residues. Trimming cost V 6 bases and J 1 base; bases outside gene matches: 6. The CDR3 loop is CASSYGLAASYNEQFF. CDR3 DNA sequence: TGTGCCAGCAGCTATGGACTAGCGGCGTCCTACAATGAGCAGTTCTTC.

The chain recombines TRBV9 with TRBJ2-7; D might be TRBD1 (6 bases). The V gene's germline CDR1 is SGDLS and CDR2 YYNGEE. This CDR3 comprises 15 residues. The V and J ends lost 3 bases and 5 bases respectively, with 18 bases between them. CDR3 DNA sequence: TGTGCCAGCAGCGGACGGACAGTGGGGCAACACGAGCAGTACTTC. This translates into CASSGRTVGQHEQYF.

This chain joins TRBV13 and TRBJ1-3; D gene ambiguous. This CDR3 has 13 residues. Germline loops: CDR1 PRHDT, CDR2 FYEKMQ (reference sequence). V was shortened by 3 bases and J by 3 bases, with 6 bases between the two germline ends. Here the CDR3 reads CASSFGIGNTIYF. Written as DNA, the CDR3 is TGTGCCAGCAGCTTCGGGATTGGAAACACCATATATTTT. The whole variable domain, remainder taken from reference TRBV13 and TRBJ1-3, is AAGVIQSPRHLIKEKRETATLKCYPIPRHDTVYWYQQGPGQDPQFLISFYEKMQSDKGSIPDRFSAQQFSDYHSELNMSSLELGDSALYFCASSFGIGNTIYFGEGSWLTVV.

This chain uses TRBV6-5 with TRBJ1-1, with D perhaps matching TRBD1 (6 bases). The V gene's germline CDR1 is MNHEY and CDR2 SVGAGI. V was pared by 8 bases and J by 0 bases, with 13 bases between. The CDR3 is made up of 14 amino acids. CDR3: CASETGLMNTEAFF. For the CDR3, the DNA is TGTGCCAGCGAGACAGGCCTCATGAACACTGAAGCTTTCTTT.

The CDR3 sequence: CASSSLAGGITGELFF. The CDR3 DNA reads as TGTGCCAGCAGCTCTTTAGCGGGGGGGATCACCGGGGAGCTGTTTTTT. V usage is TRBV5-6 and J usage is TRBJ2-2, with TRBD2 matching over 11 bases. V lost 3 bases and J lost 4; bases outside the gene matches: 5. Germline V gene sequence: CDR1 SGHDT, CDR2 YYEEEE. The CDR3 length is 16 residues.

The genes are TRBV7-8 and TRBJ2-5; 7 bases map to TRBD1. The CDR3 sequence is 19 residues long. Germline V lookup: CDR1 SGHVS, CDR2 FQNEAQ. V was clipped by 0 bases and J by 0 bases; unmatched bases: 13. The CDR3 DNA sequence: TGTGCCAGCAGCTTAGCGCGTTACAGTCCAGGGGGATACCAAGAGACCCAGTACTTC. Translating gives CASSLARYSPGGYQETQYF.

This chain connects TRBV2 to TRBJ1-1; TRBD1 is a possible D gene (6 bases). V was trimmed by 6 bases and J by 1 base, leaving 6 bases between them. The CDR3 runs 12 residues. The germline V gene has CDR1 SNHLY and CDR2 FYNNEI. The CDR3 loop reads CASRGQNTEAFF. The DNA of the CDR3 is TGTGCCAGCAGGGGACAGAACACTGAAGCTTTCTTT.

The chain combines TRBV19 with TRBJ1-5; D gene ambiguous. This CDR3 region has 17 residues. The ends were cut back, 3 bases at V and 3 bases at J, with 18 bases in the middle. CDR1 is LNHDA, CDR2 SQIVND, per germline (reference sequence). The CDR3 loop reads CASSIRLISGINQPQHF. The CDR3 region has the DNA TGTGCCAGTAGTATCAGACTCATTTCGGGGATCAATCAGCCCCAGCATTTT.

This clone has only a few counts. The chain employs TRBV27 and TRBJ1-1; 10 bases line up with TRBD1. Germline V CDR1 and CDR2: MNHEY, SMNVEV (reference sequence). Trimming took 3 bases from V and 4 from J; bases not matched to a gene: 5. This CDR3 region has 15 residues. CDR3: CASSFLTGGFTEAFF. The CDR3 bases are TGTGCCAGCAGTTTTCTGACAGGGGGCTTCACTGAAGCTTTCTTT.